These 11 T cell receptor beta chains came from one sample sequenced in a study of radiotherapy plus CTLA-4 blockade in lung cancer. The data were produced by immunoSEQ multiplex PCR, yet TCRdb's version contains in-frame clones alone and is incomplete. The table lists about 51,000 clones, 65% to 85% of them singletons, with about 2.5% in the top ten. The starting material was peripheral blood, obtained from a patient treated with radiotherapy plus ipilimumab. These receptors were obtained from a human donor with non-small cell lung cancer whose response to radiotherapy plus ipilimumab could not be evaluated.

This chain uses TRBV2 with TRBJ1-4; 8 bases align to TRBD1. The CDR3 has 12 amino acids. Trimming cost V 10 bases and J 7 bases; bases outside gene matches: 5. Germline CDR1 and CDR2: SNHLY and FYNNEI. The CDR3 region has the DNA TGTGCCATCGGGGGGACAGGTGAAAAACTGTTTTTT. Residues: CAIGGTGEKLFF.

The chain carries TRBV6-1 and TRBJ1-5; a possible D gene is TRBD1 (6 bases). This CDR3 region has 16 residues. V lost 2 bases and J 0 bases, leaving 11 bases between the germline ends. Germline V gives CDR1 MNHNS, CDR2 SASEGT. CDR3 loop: CASSERDTYSNQPQHF. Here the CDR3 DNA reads TGTGCCAGCAGTGAAAGGGACACTTATAGCAATCAGCCCCAGCATTTT.

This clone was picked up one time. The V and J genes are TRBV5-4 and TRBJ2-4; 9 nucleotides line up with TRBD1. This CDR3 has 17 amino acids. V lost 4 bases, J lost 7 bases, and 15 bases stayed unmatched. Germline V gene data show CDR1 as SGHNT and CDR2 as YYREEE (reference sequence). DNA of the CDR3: TGTGCCAGCAGCGCAAGCATTACCGGGACAGGGAACAACATTCAGTACTTC. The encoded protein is CASSASITGTGNNIQYF.

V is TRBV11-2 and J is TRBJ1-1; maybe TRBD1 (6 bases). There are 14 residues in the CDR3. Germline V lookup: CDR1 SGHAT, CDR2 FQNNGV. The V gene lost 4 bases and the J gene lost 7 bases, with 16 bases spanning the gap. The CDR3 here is CASSSPRGAREAFF. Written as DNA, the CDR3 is TGTGCCAGCAGCTCCCCTCGGGGGGCTCGTGAAGCTTTCTTT.

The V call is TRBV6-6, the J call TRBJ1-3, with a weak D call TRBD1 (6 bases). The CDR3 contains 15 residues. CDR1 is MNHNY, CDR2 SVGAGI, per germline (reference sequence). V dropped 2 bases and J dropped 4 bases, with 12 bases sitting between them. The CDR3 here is CASSYAGASGNTIYF. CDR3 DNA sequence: TGTGCCAGCAGTTACGCGGGGGCATCAGGAAACACCATATATTTT.

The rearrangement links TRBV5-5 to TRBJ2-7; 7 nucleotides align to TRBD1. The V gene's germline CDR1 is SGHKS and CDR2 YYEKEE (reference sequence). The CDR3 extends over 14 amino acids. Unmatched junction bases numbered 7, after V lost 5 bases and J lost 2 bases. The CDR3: CASRNTGVAYEQYF. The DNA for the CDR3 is TGTGCCAGCAGGAACACAGGGGTAGCCTACGAGCAGTACTTC.

The CDR3 here is CASSNDGIGTYEQYF. DNA of the CDR3: TGTGCCAGCAGCAACGACGGGATCGGGACCTACGAGCAGTACTTC. This chain joins TRBV7-2 and TRBJ2-7; tentatively, D is TRBD2 (5 bases). CDR3 length equals 15 residues. Deletions cut 5 bases from V and 2 bases from J, with 16 bases between. Germline V CDR1 and CDR2: SGHTA, FQGNSA. Variable domain in full (rest from reference TRBV7-2 and TRBJ2-7): GAGVSQSPSNKVTEKGKDVELRCDPISGHTALYWYRQSLGQGLEFLIYFQGNSAPDKSGLPSDRFSAERTGGSVSTLTIQRTQQEDSAVYLCASSNDGIGTYEQYFGPGTRLTVT.

The CDR3: CASSLSLGAEQFF. CDR3 sequence (DNA): TGTGCCAGCAGCTTAAGCTTGGGGGCTGAGCAGTTCTTC. The chain has TRBV7-2 and TRBJ2-1; possible D gene TRBD1, 6 bases. The CDR3 has 13 amino acids. Germline V gene lookup returns CDR1 SGHTA and CDR2 FQGNSA. The ends were cut back, 2 bases at V and 9 bases at J, with 11 bases in the middle.

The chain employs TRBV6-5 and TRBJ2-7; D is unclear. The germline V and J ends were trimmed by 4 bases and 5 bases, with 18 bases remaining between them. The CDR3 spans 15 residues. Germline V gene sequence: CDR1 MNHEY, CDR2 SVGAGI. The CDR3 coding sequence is TGTGCCAGCAGTTCTTACGACTCAGCTTGGGACGAGCAGTACTTC. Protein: CASSSYDSAWDEQYF.

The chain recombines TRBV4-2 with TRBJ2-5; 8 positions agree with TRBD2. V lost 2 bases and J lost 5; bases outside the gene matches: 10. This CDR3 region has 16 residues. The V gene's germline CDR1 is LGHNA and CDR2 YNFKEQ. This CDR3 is CASSQSGGGNGETQYF. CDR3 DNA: TGTGCCAGCAGCCAAAGCGGGGGAGGTAATGGGGAGACCCAGTACTTC.

CDR3 nucleotide sequence: TGTGCCAGTTCTAGCGGGGGGGCCTTTGATACGCAGTATTTT. Translated: CASSSGGAFDTQYF. The chain uses TRBV11-2 and TRBJ2-3, with 12 bases that match TRBD2. Germline CDR1 is SGHAT and CDR2 is FQNNGV. This CDR3 contains 14 residues. Trimming took 9 bases from V and 6 from J; bases not matched to a gene: 7.